This paragraph covers one T cell receptor beta chain sequence. Its antigen is unknown. V shed 6 bases, J shed 8 bases, and the junction held 10 bases outside the gene matches. The CDR3 sequence is 16 residues long. Germline V lookup: CDR1 MDHEN, CDR2 SYDVKM. The record originates from a study of cytomegalovirus exposure and HLA in healthy donors. General observations from the study: Specific recognition of CMV antigens was confirmed in vitro for a few chains (all CMV-associated). Investigators reported 164 TCR beta chains as tied to cytomegalovirus.

The method was immunoSEQ multiplex PCR; TCRdb's version includes in-frame clones alone and lacks a portion of them. The data hold about 220,000 clones, with about 86% observed a single time. This clonotype was sampled from a woman younger than 35 in good health and CMV-seronegative. J is TRBJ2-2 and V is TRBV28, with 12 bases matching TRBD2. The source material was PBMCs. This CDR3 is CASRSGLAGLGGELFF. CDR3 coding DNA: TGTGCCAGCAGATCAGGACTAGCGGGACTGGGGGGGGAGCTGTTTTTT.